Below, 21 T cell receptor beta chains from the same sample are listed, as sequenced in a study of T cells in Graves' hyperthyroidism and ophthalmopathy. Researchers amplified the TCR beta CDR3 regions from RNA transcripts. The HTBI primer set served for first-round RT-PCR of the TCR CDR3. TCRdb fed the multiplex PCR reads into MiXCR, producing one record per CDR3 protein. The table has 450,000 to 600,000 distinct CDR3 sequences, about 20% seen once. The specimen was blood. Receptors were obtained from a middle-aged man with Graves' ophthalmopathy.

This rearrangement joins TRBV18 to TRBJ1-2; D might be TRBD1 (6 bases). Trimming stripped 0 bases from V and 4 bases from J, with 12 bases between. Germline V gene data show CDR1 as KGHSH and CDR2 as LQKENI. The CDR3 spans 15 residues. CDR3 loop: CASSPPGGRAYGYTF. In DNA, the CDR3 is TGTGCCAGCTCACCACCCGGGGGCAGGGCCTATGGCTACACCTTC. The entire variable domain, with the rest obtained from reference TRBV18 and TRBJ1-2, is as follows: NAGVMQNPRHLVRRRGQEARLRCSPMKGHSHVYWYRQLPEEGLKFMVYLQKENIIDESGMPKERFSAEFPKEGPSILRIQQVVRGDSAAYFCASSPPGGRAYGYTFGSGTRLTVV.

Notes on this clonotype: At one boundary the junction diverges from the germline segment, which might be a read error. V and J are TRBV7-3 and TRBJ1-1; TRBD1 is a possible D gene (5 bases). From germline, CDR1 is SGHTA and CDR2 FQGTGA. The CDR3 is 15 amino acids. The DNA of the CDR3 is TGTGCCAGCAGCTTAGCGTGGGGCCCTAACACTGGAGCTTTCTTT. Amino acid sequence: CASSLAWGPNTGAFF.

This clonotype was counted at least ten times. Here the CDR3 reads CASSSGQGRPSYNEQFF. CDR3 DNA sequence: TGTGCCAGCAGCTCAGGACAGGGTCGACCCTCCTACAATGAGCAGTTCTTC. V and J are TRBV7-9 and TRBJ2-1; 8 bases match TRBD1. Trimming took 4 bases from V and 0 from J; bases not matched to a gene: 8. From germline, CDR1 is SEHNR and CDR2 FQNEAQ (reference sequence). This CDR3 has 17 amino acids.

This sequence joins TRBV6-2 or TRBV6-3 and TRBJ2-7; D possibly corresponds to TRBD2 (6 bases). The V and J ends lost 2 bases and 2 bases respectively, with 13 bases between them. The germline CDR1 and CDR2 sequences are MNHEY and SVGEGT. The length of the CDR3 is 15 residues. DNA for the CDR3: TGTGCCAGCAGTTACCGTAGCGGTGTCCCCTACGAGCAGTACTTC. Translation: CASSYRSGVPYEQYF.

This clonotype occurred many times. V gene TRBV3-1 combines with J gene TRBJ1-5; maybe TRBD1 (6 bases). Looked up from germline, CDR1 is LGHDT and CDR2 is YNNKEL (reference sequence). The V and J ends lost 4 bases and 2 bases respectively, with 12 bases between them. The length of the CDR3 is 15 residues. The CDR3 loop is CASSPDSLGNQPQHF. CDR3 nucleotide sequence: TGTGCCAGCAGCCCGGACAGTCTGGGCAATCAGCCCCAGCATTTT.

This clonotype was counted ten times or more. V is TRBV7-2 and J is TRBJ2-3, with TRBD2 matching over 9 bases. The CDR3 extends over 17 amino acids. The J segment lost 1 base and the V segment lost 1 base, leaving 6 bases of the junction unmatched. CDR1 SGHTA and CDR2 FQGNSA come from the germline V gene. CDR3 sequence reads: CASSLERGRARTDTQYF. For the CDR3, the DNA is TGTGCCAGCAGCTTAGAACGCGGGAGGGCCCGCACAGATACGCAGTATTTT.

This clonotype was detected only once. The chain is built from TRBV6-1 and TRBJ2-6; D gene ambiguous. Germline V gene data show CDR1 as MNHNS and CDR2 as SASEGT. The CDR3 loop spans 15 amino acids. V dropped 5 bases and J dropped 2 bases, with 10 bases sitting between them. CDR3 sequence reads: CASSRTVTGANVLTF. DNA of the CDR3: TGTGCCAGCAGTAGGACGGTGACTGGGGCCAACGTCCTGACTTTC.

This clonotype was detected ten times or more. The chain carries TRBV5-1 and TRBJ2-1; D perhaps matches TRBD1 (6 bases). Germline-derived CDR1 and CDR2 are SGHRS and YFSETQ. The V and J ends lost 1 base and 7 bases respectively, with 12 bases between them. This CDR3 spans 14 amino acids. In DNA form, the CDR3 reads TGCGCCAGCAGCTTGTGGCAGGGGAAAAATGAGCAGTTCTTC. Translated: CASSLWQGKNEQFF.

This clonotype was counted a few times. The chain is built from TRBV2 and TRBJ1-4; a possible D gene is TRBD1 (5 bases). The CDR3 covers 15 residues. Germline CDR1 is SNHLY and CDR2 is FYNNEI. V was cut by 7 bases and J by 0 bases, with 12 bases left in between. Written as DNA, the CDR3 is TGTGCCAGCACCAGGGACGGGACAACTAATGAAAAACTGTTTTTT. The encoded protein is CASTRDGTTNEKLFF.

This chain uses TRBV9 with TRBJ2-1; D gene uncertain. The CDR3 is 16 residues long. Germline V gives CDR1 SGDLS, CDR2 YYNGEE. V was trimmed by 0 bases and J by 0 bases, leaving 10 bases between them. CDR3 amino acids: CASSVDSASSYNEQFF. The CDR3 DNA reads as TGTGCCAGCAGCGTAGATTCAGCGAGCTCCTACAATGAGCAGTTCTTC. The full variable domain, rest sourced from reference TRBV9 and TRBJ2-1, is DSGVTQTPKHLITATGQRVTLRCSPRSGDLSVYWYQQSLDQGLQFLIQYYNGEERAKGNILERFSAQQFPDLHSELNLSSLELGDSALYFCASSVDSASSYNEQFFGPGTRLTVL.

This clonotype was counted only a few times. V usage is TRBV12-3 or TRBV12-4 and J usage is TRBJ1-3; D gene uncertain. The CDR3 extends over 15 amino acids. Between the trimmed V and J ends, which lost 3 bases and 0 bases, there was a span of 9 bases. The CDR3 nucleotides read TGTGCCAGCAGTTTTCAGGCCACCTCTGGAAACACCATATATTTT. This encodes CASSFQATSGNTIYF.

This clonotype came up a few times. The rearrangement joins TRBV27 to TRBJ1-5, with 7 nucleotides matching TRBD1. Germline CDR1 MNHEY, CDR2 SMNVEV (reference sequence). The CDR3 has 14 amino acids. V was pared by 3 bases and J by 7 bases, with 6 bases of the junction left unmatched. Written as DNA, the CDR3 is TGTGCCAGCAGTTTGACGACAGGGAGGCAGCCCCAGCATTTT. Protein sequence: CASSLTTGRQPQHF.

The V and J genes are TRBV9 and TRBJ2-3; the D is unclear. CDR1 is SGDLS and CDR2 is YYNGEE in the germline V gene. The CDR3 is 18 residues long. V lost 0 bases to trimming and J lost 6 bases, with 23 bases between them. CDR3 region: CASSVEGRLGQPVDTQYF. The CDR3 DNA is TGTGCCAGCAGCGTAGAAGGCCGCCTCGGGCAGCCCGTCGATACGCAGTATTTT.

This clonotype was counted only a few times. The V gene is TRBV5-1, the J gene TRBJ2-1, with TRBD2 as a possible D gene (5 bases). Germline V lookup: CDR1 SGHRS, CDR2 YFSETQ. V lost 6 bases, J lost 5 bases, and 18 bases lay in between. The CDR3 contains 15 residues. The DNA for the CDR3 is TGCGCCAGCATCTCTAGCCCCTCTGCTGACAATGAGCAGTTCTTC. It translates to CASISSPSADNEQFF.

The V and J genes are TRBV9 and TRBJ1-1; no clear D. The CDR3 totals 13 residues. Germline values: CDR1 SGDLS, CDR2 YYNGEE. Trimming cost V 0 bases and J 3 bases, with 6 bases left between them. Here the CDR3 DNA reads TGTGCCAGCAGCGTAGGCATCCACACTGAAGCTTTCTTT. Protein: CASSVGIHTEAFF.

V is TRBV20-1 and J is TRBJ1-1, with 9 bases aligning to TRBD1. The CDR3 extends over 13 amino acids. Trimming at V came to 5 bases and at J to 5 bases, leaving 6 bases not matched to a gene. Germline values: CDR1 DFQATT, CDR2 SNEGSKA (reference sequence). The CDR3 region has the DNA TGCAGTGCTCCGGGACAGGGTATGACTGAAGCTTTCTTT. Protein: CSAPGQGMTEAFF.

The CDR3 nucleotides are TGTGCCAGCAGCTCGGGCCTAGCGGGATACCACAATGAGCAGTTCTTC. Protein sequence: CASSSGLAGYHNEQFF. The chain recombines TRBV7-6 with TRBJ2-1; 9 bases map to TRBD2. The junction had 9 bases not matched to a gene; V was cut back by 4 bases and J by 5 bases. Per the germline V gene, CDR1 is SGHVS and CDR2 is FNYEAQ. This CDR3 contains 16 residues.

The chain couples TRBV10-2 to TRBJ1-6; 7 bases are a match to TRBD1. Germline V CDR1 and CDR2: WSHSY, SAAADI. After removal of 6 bases from V and 0 bases from J, the junction contained 5 bases not matched to a gene. The CDR3 runs to 16 residues. CDR3 residues: CASSRGGSSYNSPLHF. CDR3 sequence (DNA): TGCGCCAGCAGCAGGGGGGGAAGCTCCTATAATTCACCCCTCCACTTT.

This clonotype is a singleton in its sample. The V call is TRBV29-1, the J call TRBJ2-6; 7 bases match TRBD2. The CDR3 extends over 15 amino acids. Germline-derived CDR1 and CDR2 are SQVTM and ANQGSEA. With V trimmed by 0 bases and J by 1 base, 0 bases remained unmatched. The DNA of the CDR3 is TGCAGCGTTGAAGAGGGGGGGTCTGGGGCCAACGTCCTGACTTTC. It translates to CSVEEGGSGANVLTF.

The chain is built from TRBV29-1 and TRBJ2-7; D is unresolved. Per germline, CDR1 SQVTM and CDR2 ANQGSEA. The CDR3 contains 12 residues. Trimming cost V 1 base and J 3 bases, with 7 bases left between them. The CDR3 reads CSVEGQNYEQYF. The DNA of the CDR3 is TGCAGCGTTGAAGGGCAGAACTACGAGCAGTACTTC.

This chain joins TRBV19 and TRBJ1-4, with D tentatively TRBD1 (5 bases). The CDR3 loop spans 15 amino acids. Germline-derived CDR1 and CDR2 are LNHDA and SQIVND (reference sequence). The V end lost 4 bases, the J end lost 8 bases, and 17 bases lay between the germline ends. CDR3 region: CASSNRGARVEKLFF. Here the CDR3 DNA reads TGTGCCAGTAGTAATCGAGGGGCACGGGTGGAAAAACTGTTTTTT.